A single sample gave rise to the 7 T cell receptor beta chains below, sequenced in a study of sequential checkpoint blockade in melanoma. Treatment: randomized to nivolumab then ipilimumab (arm A) or the reverse (arm B). TCRdb's table, derived via immunoSEQ multiplex PCR, lists solely in-frame clones and lacks some. The data contain more than 25,000 clones, roughly 80% of them singletons. Sequenced material: CD8+ T cells sorted from blood (inferred from file names), taken from a patient given nivolumab and ipilimumab in sequence. The receptors were sampled from a human donor with melanoma.

The chain joins TRBV7-6 to TRBJ1-6, with D hard to call. CDR1 and CDR2 (germline): SGHVS, FNYEAQ. There are 16 residues in the CDR3. V gave up 4 bases and J gave up 7 bases, with 17 bases separating them. The CDR3 loop is CASSSSSGLNNSPLHF. The CDR3 region has the DNA TGTGCCAGCAGCTCCAGCTCTGGGCTGAACAATTCACCCCTCCACTTT. The full variable domain, its missing parts supplied by reference TRBV7-6 and TRBJ1-6, is GAGVSQSPRYKVTKRGQDVALRCDPISGHVSLYWYRQALGQGPEFLTYFNYEAQQDKSGLPNDRFSAERPEGSISTLTIQRTEQRDSAMYRCASSSSSGLNNSPLHFGNGTRLTVT.

In its sample, this clone is medium-sized. The V gene is TRBV6-1, the J gene TRBJ2-7, with 9 bases fitting TRBD1. Germline trimming cut 3 bases from V and 4 bases from J; bases unmatched to any gene: 7. Germline CDR1 and CDR2: MNHNS and SASEGT. The CDR3 has 15 residues. The CDR3 spells CASSESGTGPYEQYF. CDR3 coding DNA: TGTGCCAGCAGTGAGTCCGGGACAGGGCCTTACGAGCAGTACTTC.

V gene TRBV27 combines with J gene TRBJ1-2; D perhaps matches TRBD1 (5 bases). This CDR3 spans 12 amino acids. Trimming left V 6 bases short and J 8 bases short, with 13 bases between. CDR1 MNHEY and CDR2 SMNVEV come from the germline V gene (reference sequence). CDR3 coding DNA: TGTGCCAGCAGCCCCACCGGGGGGGGCTACACCTTC. Its protein product is CASSPTGGGYTF.

The genes are TRBV9 and TRBJ2-1, with D unresolved. This CDR3 is built from 15 residues. CDR1 and CDR2 from the germline V gene are SGDLS and YYNGEE. Trimming took off 3 bases at V and 1 base at J, with 11 bases between the two ends. The chain's CDR3 is CASSGGAVSYNEQFF. The CDR3 DNA sequence: TGTGCCAGCAGCGGAGGTGCGGTTTCCTACAATGAGCAGTTCTTC.

The genes are TRBV5-1 and TRBJ2-1; D not certain. CDR3 length: 17 amino acids. Trimming stripped 3 bases from V and 0 bases from J, with 16 bases between. The germline V gene encodes CDR1 SGHRS and CDR2 YFSETQ. The CDR3 is CASSSVAEKLSYNEQFF. Here the CDR3 DNA reads TGCGCCAGCAGCTCGGTCGCGGAGAAACTCTCCTACAATGAGCAGTTCTTC.

This clone ranks as medium-sized. V gene TRBV28 combines with J gene TRBJ1-5, with TRBD1 as a possible D gene (6 bases). Germline V CDR1 and CDR2: MDHEN, SYDVKM. CDR3 length equals 12 residues. V lost 7 bases to trimming and J lost 9 bases, with 13 bases between them. CDR3 in amino acids: CASTPFRGPQHF. In DNA, the CDR3 is TGTGCCAGCACCCCTTTCAGGGGGCCCCAGCATTTT.

This clone occurred once. The J gene is TRBJ2-1, the V gene TRBV10-3; TRBD2 aligns across 8 bases. The CDR3 has 15 amino acids. The V segment lost 4 bases and the J segment 8 bases; nucleotides outside the gene matches: 10. Germline CDR1 is ENHRY and CDR2 is SYGVKD. CDR3 bases: TGTGCCATCAGTGTGGGGGGACTAGTGTTTGATGAGCAGTTCTTC. Amino acids: CAISVGGLVFDEQFF.